This T cell receptor beta chain derives from a study of control samples from healthy donors and cancer patients. This clone was observed a single time. This CDR3 is 16 amino acids long. The germline gives CDR1 SGHAT, CDR2 FQNNGV. V gave up 5 bases and J gave up 0 bases; unmatched junction bases: 8. The repertoire was sequenced with immunoSEQ multiplex PCR; TCRdb's copy has only in-frame clones and lacks some. The table includes about 98,000 clones, roughly 83% detected once. Source material: blood. The rearrangement links TRBV11-2 to TRBJ2-3; 7 positions match TRBD1. The source is a woman aged 25 to 39 in good health. CDR3 coding DNA: TGTGCCAGCAGCATCGGCCGGGACAGAAGCACAGATACGCAGTATTTT. Translation: CASSIGRDRSTDTQYF.